The clone carrying this TCR beta chain showed up many times. Its antigen is unidentified. Building the TCR beta libraries relied on iRepertoire HTBI primers, and CDR3 regions underwent Arm-PCR. TCRdb recomputed calls from the multiplex PCR reads with MiXCR, one row per CDR3 protein. The sample lists 400,000 to 500,000 distinct CDR3 sequences; approximately 15% were seen once. These data come from a study of regulatory T cells in long-lasting Graves disease. Time point noted: newly diagnosed GD, antithyroid drugs for less than 3 months. RNA from PBMCs was the source of the TCR library. Study results and limitations: Segments TRBV28, TRBJ1-2 and TRBJ2-5 showed preferential usage in persistent disease. Patients with persistent disease shared around 2,700 public clonotypes, outpacing the roughly 950 shared by new patients.

This CDR3 contains 15 residues. With V trimmed by 6 bases and J by 0 bases, 5 bases remained unmatched. These data are also associated with another study on T cells in Graves' hyperthyroidism and ophthalmopathy.

The receptor's source is a woman aged 45 to 65 with Graves disease. The V and J genes are TRBV12-3 or TRBV12-4 and TRBJ1-5; 7 nucleotides agree with TRBD1. Material: peripheral blood mononuclear cells (PBMCs), obtained at new diagnosis, from a patient treated with antithyroid drugs. CDR3 sequence: CASRLRGNSNQPQHF. CDR3 nucleotides: TGTGCCAGCAGGCTCAGGGGGAATAGCAATCAGCCCCAGCATTTT.